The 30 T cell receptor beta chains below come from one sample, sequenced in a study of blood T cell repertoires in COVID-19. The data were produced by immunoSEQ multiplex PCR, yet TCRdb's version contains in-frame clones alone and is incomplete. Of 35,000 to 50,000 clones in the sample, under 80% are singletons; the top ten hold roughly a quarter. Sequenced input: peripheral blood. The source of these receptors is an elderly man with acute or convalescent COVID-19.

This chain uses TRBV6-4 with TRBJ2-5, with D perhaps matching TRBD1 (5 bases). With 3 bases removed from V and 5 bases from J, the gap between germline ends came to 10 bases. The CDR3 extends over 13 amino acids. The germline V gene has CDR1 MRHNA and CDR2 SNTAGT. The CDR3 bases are TGTGCCAGCAGTGAGACAGTTCTGGAGACCCAGTACTTC. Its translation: CASSETVLETQYF.

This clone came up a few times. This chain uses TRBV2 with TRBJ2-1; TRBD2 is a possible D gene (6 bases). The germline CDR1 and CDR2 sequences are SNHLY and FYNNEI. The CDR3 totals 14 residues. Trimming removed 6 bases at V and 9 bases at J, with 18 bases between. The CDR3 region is CASRGDSRDGEQFF. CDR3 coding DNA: TGTGCCAGCAGAGGGGACTCGAGGGATGGTGAGCAGTTCTTC.

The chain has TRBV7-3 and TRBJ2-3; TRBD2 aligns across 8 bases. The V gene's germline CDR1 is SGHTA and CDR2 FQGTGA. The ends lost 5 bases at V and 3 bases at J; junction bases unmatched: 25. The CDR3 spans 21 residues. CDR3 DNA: TGTGCCAGCAGCCTCCGGCGAGGACTAGCTCGGGGGGGCCAATGGACAGATACGCAGTATTTT. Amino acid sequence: CASSLRRGLARGGQWTDTQYF.

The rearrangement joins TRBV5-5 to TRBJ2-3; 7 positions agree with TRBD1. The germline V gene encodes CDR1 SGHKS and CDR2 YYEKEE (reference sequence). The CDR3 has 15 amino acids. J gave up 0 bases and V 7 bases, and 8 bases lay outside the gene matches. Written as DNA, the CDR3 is TGTGCCAGCCGAAGGACAGGCATTAGCACAGATACGCAGTATTTT. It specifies CASRRTGISTDTQYF.

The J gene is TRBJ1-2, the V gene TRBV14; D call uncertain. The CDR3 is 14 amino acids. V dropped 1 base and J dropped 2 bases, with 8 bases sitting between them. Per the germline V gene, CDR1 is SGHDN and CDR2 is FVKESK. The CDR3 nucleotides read TGTGCCAGCAGCCAAGTGAACAGAAACTATGGCTACACCTTC. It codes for CASSQVNRNYGYTF.

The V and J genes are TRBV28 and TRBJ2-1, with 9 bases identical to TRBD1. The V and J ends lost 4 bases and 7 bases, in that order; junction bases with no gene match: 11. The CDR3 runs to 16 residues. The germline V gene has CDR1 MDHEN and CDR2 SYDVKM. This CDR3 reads CASSYLTGGVGNEQFF. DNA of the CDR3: TGTGCCAGCAGTTACCTCACAGGGGGCGTTGGGAATGAGCAGTTCTTC.

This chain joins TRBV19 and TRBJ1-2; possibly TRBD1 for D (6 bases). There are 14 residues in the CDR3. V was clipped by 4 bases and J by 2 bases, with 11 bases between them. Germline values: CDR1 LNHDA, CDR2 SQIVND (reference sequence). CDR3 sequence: CASSRTGSNYGYTF. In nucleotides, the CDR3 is TGTGCCAGTAGTAGAACAGGGTCCAACTATGGCTACACCTTC.

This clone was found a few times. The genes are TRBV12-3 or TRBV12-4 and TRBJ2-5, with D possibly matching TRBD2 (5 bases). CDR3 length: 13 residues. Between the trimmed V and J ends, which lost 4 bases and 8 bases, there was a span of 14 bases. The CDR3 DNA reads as TGTGCCAGCAGTTATGTGGGAGCGGAAACCCAGTACTTC. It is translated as CASSYVGAETQYF.

DNA for the CDR3: TGCGCCAGCAGTCAATCGCACAGGGGGACCTACGAGCAGTACTTC. Its translation: CASSQSHRGTYEQYF. The chain combines TRBV23-1 with TRBJ2-7, with TRBD1 matching over 8 bases. TRBV23-1 is an open reading frame whose function is uncertain. This CDR3 spans 15 amino acids. V was pared by 0 bases and J by 2 bases, with 3 bases of the junction left unmatched.

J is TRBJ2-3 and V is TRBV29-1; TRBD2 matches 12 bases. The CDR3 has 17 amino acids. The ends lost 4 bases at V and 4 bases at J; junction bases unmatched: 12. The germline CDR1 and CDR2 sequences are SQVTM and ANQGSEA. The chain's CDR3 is CSVVLAGGPGASDTQYF. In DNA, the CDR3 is TGCAGCGTTGTACTAGCGGGAGGTCCTGGTGCTTCAGATACGCAGTATTTT.

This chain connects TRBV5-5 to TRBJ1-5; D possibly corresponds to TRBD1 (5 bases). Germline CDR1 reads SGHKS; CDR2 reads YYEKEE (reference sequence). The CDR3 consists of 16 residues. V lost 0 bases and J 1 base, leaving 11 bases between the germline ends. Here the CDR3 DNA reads TGTGCCAGCAGCTTGGAGGGGCCAGGGAGCAATCAGCCCCAGCATTTT. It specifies CASSLEGPGSNQPQHF. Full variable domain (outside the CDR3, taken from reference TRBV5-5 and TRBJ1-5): DAGVTQSPTHLIKTRGQQVTLRCSPISGHKSVSWYQQVLGQGPQFIFQYYEKEERGRGNFPDRFSARQFPNYSSELNVNALLLGDSALYLCASSLEGPGSNQPQHFGDGTRLSIL.

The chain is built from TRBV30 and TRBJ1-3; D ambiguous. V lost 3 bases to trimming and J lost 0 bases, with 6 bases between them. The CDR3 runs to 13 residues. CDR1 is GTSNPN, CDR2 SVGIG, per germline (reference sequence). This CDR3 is CAWSLSSGNTIYF. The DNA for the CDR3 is TGTGCCTGGAGCTTATCCTCTGGAAACACCATATATTTT. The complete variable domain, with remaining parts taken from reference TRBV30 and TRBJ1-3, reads SQTIHQWPATLVQPVGSPLSLECTVEGTSNPNLYWYRQAAGRGLQLLFYSVGIGQISSEVPQNLSASRPQDRQFILSSKKLLLSDSGFYLCAWSLSSGNTIYFGEGSWLTVV.

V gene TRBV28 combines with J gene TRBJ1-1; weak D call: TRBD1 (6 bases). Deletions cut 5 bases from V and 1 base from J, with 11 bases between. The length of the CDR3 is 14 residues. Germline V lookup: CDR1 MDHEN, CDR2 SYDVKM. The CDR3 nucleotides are TGTGCCAGCAGTGCACCAGGGGCGAACACTGAAGCTTTCTTT. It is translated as CASSAPGANTEAFF.

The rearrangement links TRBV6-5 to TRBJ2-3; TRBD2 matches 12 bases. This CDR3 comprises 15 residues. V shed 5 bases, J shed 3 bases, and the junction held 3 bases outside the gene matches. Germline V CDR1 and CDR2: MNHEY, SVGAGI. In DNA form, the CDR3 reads TGTGCCAGCAGTACCACTAGCGGGGGGACAGATACGCAGTATTTT. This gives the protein CASSTTSGGTDTQYF.

The DNA for the CDR3 is TGTGCCAGCAGCCCCGGACAGAGAAATGAAAAACTGTTTTTT. This sequence encodes CASSPGQRNEKLFF. V usage is TRBV7-8 and J usage is TRBJ1-4, with D perhaps matching TRBD1 (6 bases). Germline-derived CDR1 and CDR2 are SGHVS and FQNEAQ. Trimming took off 5 bases at V and 5 bases at J, with 12 bases between the two ends. The CDR3 length is 14 residues.

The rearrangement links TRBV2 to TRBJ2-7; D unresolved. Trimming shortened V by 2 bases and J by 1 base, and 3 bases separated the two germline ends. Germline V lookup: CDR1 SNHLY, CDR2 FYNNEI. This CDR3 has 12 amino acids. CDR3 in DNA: TGTGCCAGCAGTGAACGGTCCTACGAGCAGTACTTC. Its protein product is CASSERSYEQYF.

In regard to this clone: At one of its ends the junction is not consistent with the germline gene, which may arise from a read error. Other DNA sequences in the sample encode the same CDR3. The CDR3 reads CASSRRTSGYPEQFF. The CDR3, as DNA: TGTGCCAGCAGCCGCAGGACTAGCGGATACCCTGAGCAATTCTTC. This chain joins TRBV7-2 and TRBJ2-1; 10 bases map to TRBD2. Germline assignment: CDR1 SGHTA and CDR2 FQGNSA. The CDR3 is 15 amino acids.

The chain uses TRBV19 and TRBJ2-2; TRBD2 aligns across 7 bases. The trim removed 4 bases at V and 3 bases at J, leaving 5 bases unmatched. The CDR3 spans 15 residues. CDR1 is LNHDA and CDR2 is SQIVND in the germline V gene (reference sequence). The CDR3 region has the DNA TGTGCCAGTAGTAGCGGGGGTACCGACACCGGGGAGCTGTTTTTT. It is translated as CASSSGGTDTGELFF.

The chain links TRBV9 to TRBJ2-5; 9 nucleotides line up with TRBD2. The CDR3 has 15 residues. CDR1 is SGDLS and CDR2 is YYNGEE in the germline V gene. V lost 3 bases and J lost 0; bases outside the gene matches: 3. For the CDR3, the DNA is TGTGCCAGCAGCGCCCAGCGGGGGGACCAAGAGACCCAGTACTTC. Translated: CASSAQRGDQETQYF. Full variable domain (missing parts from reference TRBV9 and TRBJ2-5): DSGVTQTPKHLITATGQRVTLRCSPRSGDLSVYWYQQSLDQGLQFLIQYYNGEERAKGNILERFSAQQFPDLHSELNLSSLELGDSALYFCASSAQRGDQETQYFGPGTRLLVL.

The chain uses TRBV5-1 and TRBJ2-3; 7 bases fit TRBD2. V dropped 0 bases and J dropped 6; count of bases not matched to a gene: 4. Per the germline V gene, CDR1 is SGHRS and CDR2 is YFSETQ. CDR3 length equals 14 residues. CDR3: CASSLGLAADTQYF. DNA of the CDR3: TGCGCCAGCAGCTTGGGACTAGCAGCCGATACGCAGTATTTT.

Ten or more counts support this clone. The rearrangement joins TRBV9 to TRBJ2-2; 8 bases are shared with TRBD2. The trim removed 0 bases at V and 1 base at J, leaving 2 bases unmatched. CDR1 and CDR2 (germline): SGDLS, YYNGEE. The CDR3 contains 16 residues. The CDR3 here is CASSVGRGGNTGELFF. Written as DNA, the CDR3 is TGTGCCAGCAGCGTAGGACGGGGGGGGAACACCGGGGAGCTGTTTTTT.

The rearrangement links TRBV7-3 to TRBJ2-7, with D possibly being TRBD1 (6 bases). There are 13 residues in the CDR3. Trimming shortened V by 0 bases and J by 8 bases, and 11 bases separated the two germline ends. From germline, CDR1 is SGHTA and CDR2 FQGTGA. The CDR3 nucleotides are TGTGCCAGCAGCTTAACGGACAGAACTAAGCAGTACTTC. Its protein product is CASSLTDRTKQYF.

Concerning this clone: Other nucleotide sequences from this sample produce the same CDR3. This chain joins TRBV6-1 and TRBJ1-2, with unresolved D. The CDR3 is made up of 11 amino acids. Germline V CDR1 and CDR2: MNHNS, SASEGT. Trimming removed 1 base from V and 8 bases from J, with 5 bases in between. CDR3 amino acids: CASSEGGGYTF. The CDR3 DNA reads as TGTGCCAGCAGTGAAGGCGGGGGCTACACCTTC.

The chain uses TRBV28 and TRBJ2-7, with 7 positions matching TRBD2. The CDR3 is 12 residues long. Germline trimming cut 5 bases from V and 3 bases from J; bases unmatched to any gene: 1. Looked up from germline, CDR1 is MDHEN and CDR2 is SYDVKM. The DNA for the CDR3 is TGTGCCAGCAGTACGGGGGGCTACGAGCAGTACTTC. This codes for CASSTGGYEQYF. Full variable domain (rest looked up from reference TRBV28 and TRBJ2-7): DVKVTQSSRYLVKRTGEKVFLECVQDMDHENMFWYRQDPGLGLRLIYFSYDVKMKEKGDIPEGYSVSREKKERFSLILESASTNQTSMYLCASSTGGYEQYFGPGTRLTVT.

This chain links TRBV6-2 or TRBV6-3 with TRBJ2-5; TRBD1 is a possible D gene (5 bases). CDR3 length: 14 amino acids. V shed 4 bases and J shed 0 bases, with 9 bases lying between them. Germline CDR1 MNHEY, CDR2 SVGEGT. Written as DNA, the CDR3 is TGTGCCAGCAGTTCAGACAGTTACCAAGAGACCCAGTACTTC. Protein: CASSSDSYQETQYF.

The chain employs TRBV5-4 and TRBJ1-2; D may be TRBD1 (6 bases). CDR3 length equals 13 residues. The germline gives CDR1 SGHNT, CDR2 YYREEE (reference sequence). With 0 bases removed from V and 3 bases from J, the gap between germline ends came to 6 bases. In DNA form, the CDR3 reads TGTGCCAGCAGCTTGGGACAGGACTATGGCTACACCTTC. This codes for CASSLGQDYGYTF. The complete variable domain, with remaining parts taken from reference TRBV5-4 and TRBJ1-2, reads ETGVTQSPTHLIKTRGQQVTLRCSSQSGHNTVSWYQQALGQGPQFIFQYYREEENGRGNFPPRFSGLQFPNYSSELNVNALELDDSALYLCASSLGQDYGYTFGSGTRLTVV.

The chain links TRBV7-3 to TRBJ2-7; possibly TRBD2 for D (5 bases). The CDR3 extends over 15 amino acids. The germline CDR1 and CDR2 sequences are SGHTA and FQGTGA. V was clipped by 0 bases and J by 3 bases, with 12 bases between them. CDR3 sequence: CASSLTPGKGYEQYF. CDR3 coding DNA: TGTGCCAGCAGCTTAACGCCCGGGAAAGGCTACGAGCAGTACTTC.

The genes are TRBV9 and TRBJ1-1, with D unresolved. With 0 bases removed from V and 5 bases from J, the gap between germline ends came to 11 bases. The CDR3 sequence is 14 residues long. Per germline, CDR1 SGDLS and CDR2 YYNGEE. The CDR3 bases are TGTGCCAGCAGCGTAGTTAACAGTGGGACTGAAGCTTTCTTT. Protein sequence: CASSVVNSGTEAFF.

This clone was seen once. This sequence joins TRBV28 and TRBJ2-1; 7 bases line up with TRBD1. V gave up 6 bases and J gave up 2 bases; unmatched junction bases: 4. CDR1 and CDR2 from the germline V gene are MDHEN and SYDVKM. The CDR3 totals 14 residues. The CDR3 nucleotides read TGTGCCAGCAGGACAGGGCACCCCTACAATGAGCAGTTCTTC. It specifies CASRTGHPYNEQFF.

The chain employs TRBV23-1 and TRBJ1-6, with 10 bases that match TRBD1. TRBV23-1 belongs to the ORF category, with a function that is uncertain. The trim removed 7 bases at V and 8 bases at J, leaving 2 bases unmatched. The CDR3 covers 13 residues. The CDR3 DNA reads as TGCGCCAGCATTGGACAGGGGGATTCACCCCTCCACTTT. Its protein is CASIGQGDSPLHF.